This is a list of T cell receptor beta chains from one sample in a study of blood T cell repertoires in COVID-19. Using immunoSEQ multiplex PCR, the repertoire was profiled, and TCRdb retains in-frame clones only, with some absent. The table shows roughly 100,000 clones, with over 70% occurring only once. Sequenced sample: peripheral blood. The receptors here all came from a human donor in a cohort sampled during active or convalescent COVID-19. Each CDR3 is given with its conserved first and last residue. D genes are given only for firm matches.

V: TRBV6-1
length: 16
D: NA
CDR3: CASSENSGSYNSPLHF

V: TRBV4-1
length: 18
D: NA
CDR3: CASSQSTFSGTIHYGYTF

V: TRBV24-1
length: 15
D: NA
CDR3: CATSDSQHGDTEAFF

V: TRBV19
length: 16
D: TRBD2
CDR3: CASSIGGGFSYNEQFF

V: TRBV5-1
length: 13
D: NA
CDR3: CASSNTPNTEAFF

V: TRBV4-1
length: 16
D: TRBD1
CDR3: CASSQGGDRGHSPLHF

V: TRBV7-2
length: 13
D: NA
CDR3: CASLPVAGSEAFF

V: TRBV3-1/TRBV3-2
length: 15
D: NA
CDR3: CASGAQDRPNTEAFF

V: TRBV4-3
length: 14
D: NA
CDR3: CASSQVAGANVLTF

V: TRBV24-1
length: 18
D: TRBD1
CDR3: CATSDFNFVDRDHSPLHF

V: TRBV5-6
length: 14
D: TRBD1
CDR3: CASSLKQGYHGYTF

V: TRBV19
length: 17
D: NA
CDR3: CASSIQHNLNSNQPQHF

V: TRBV5-1
length: 17
D: NA
CDR3: CASSQTRGMSSGNTIYF

V: TRBV10-3
length: 14
D: NA
CDR3: CAARTGGGDYGYTF

V: TRBV6-4
length: 17
D: TRBD2
CDR3: CASSPGLAGEGANVLTF

V: TRBV10-1
length: 18
D: NA
CDR3: CASRLPCRAGQRYQPQHF

V: TRBV19
length: 15
D: TRBD2
CDR3: CASTRWGAGVETQYF

V: TRBV6-1
length: 12
D: NA
CDR3: CASSELSYGYTF

V: TRBV5-1
length: 14
D: NA
CDR3: CASSFWAGDEKLFF

V: TRBV9
length: 16
D: TRBD2
CDR3: CASSVGLAGAEVEQYF

V: TRBV7-6
length: 14
D: NA
CDR3: CASSTQTRGGTQYF

V: TRBV5-1
length: 14
D: TRBD1
CDR3: CASSKDRGYHEQYF

V: TRBV19
length: 13
D: NA
CDR3: CASSFGEVQPQHF

V: TRBV19
length: 15
D: TRBD1
CDR3: CASSARTGRGTPLHF

V: TRBV18
length: 16
D: TRBD1
CDR3: CASSPGTGGAKSGYTF

V: TRBV5-1
length: 15
D: NA
CDR3: CASSFGQPTNEKLFF

V: TRBV11-3
length: 12
D: NA
CDR3: CASSPGVDTQYF

V: TRBV29-1
length: 14
D: NA
CDR3: CSVVLGSYNSPLHF

V: TRBV3-1/TRBV3-2
length: 15
D: TRBD1
CDR3: CASSPDRGAPDTQYF

V: TRBV19
length: 14
D: TRBD1
CDR3: CASRPDRDSSPLHF

V: TRBV3-1/TRBV3-2
length: 15
D: TRBD2
CDR3: CASSKTRSGAGGLFF

V: TRBV19
length: 15
D: TRBD2
CDR3: CASSTGLDSWETQYF

V: TRBV29-1
length: 14
D: TRBD1
CDR3: CSVVTGGVNTEAFF

V: TRBV6-5
length: 12
D: NA
CDR3: CASNGHPYGYTF

V: TRBV7-9
length: 17
D: NA
CDR3: CASPGGGPDPKIYGYTF

V: TRBV7-3
length: 16
D: NA
CDR3: CASSLTFQGETSRQFF

V: TRBV6-5
length: 11
D: NA
CDR3: CCGGGGETQYF

V: TRBV4-3
length: 17
D: NA
CDR3: CAISPRWGGRPGNTIYF

V: TRBV4-1
length: 18
D: TRBD1
CDR3: CASSQRQGGTGGVYGYTF

V: TRBV2
length: 15
D: TRBD1
CDR3: CATQDPRTGPGELFF

V: TRBV28
length: 16
D: NA
CDR3: CASSPLGGSGNQPQHF